Below are 16 T cell receptor beta chains sequenced from a single sample in a study of control samples from healthy donors and cancer patients. The data were produced by immunoSEQ multiplex PCR, yet TCRdb's version contains in-frame clones alone and is incomplete. This sample has about 44,000 clones; 60% to 80% occur once, and the top ten carry 15% to 20%. The sequenced material came from formalin-fixed, paraffin-embedded tissue. Every receptor here comes from a male donor with melanoma.

In this sample, this clone turned up many times. This sequence joins TRBV5-6 and TRBJ2-7; unclear D gene. V lost 2 bases, J lost 0 bases, and 9 bases lay in between. The germline V gene encodes CDR1 SGHDT and CDR2 YYEEEE. The CDR3 consists of 14 residues. CDR3 nucleotides: TGTGCCAGCAGCTTTGTGGGAATCTCCTACGAGCAGTACTTC. Translated, it gives CASSFVGISYEQYF.

The rearrangement uses TRBV27 and TRBJ2-1, with D maybe TRBD1 (6 bases). Germline V gene lookup returns CDR1 MNHEY and CDR2 SMNVEV (reference sequence). V was shortened by 6 bases and J by 0 bases, with 21 bases between the two germline ends. The CDR3 is 18 residues long. For the CDR3, the DNA is TGTGCCAGCAGAAATTTATTGGGGGCTGGGGGCTCCTACAATGAGCAGTTCTTC. Residues: CASRNLLGAGGSYNEQFF.

By sample share, this clone is medium-sized. V and J are TRBV28 and TRBJ2-5; D call uncertain. The CDR3 is 11 amino acids. The germline V gene encodes CDR1 MDHEN and CDR2 SYDVKM. The germline V and J ends were trimmed by 4 bases and 5 bases, with 5 bases remaining between them. The DNA for the CDR3 is TGTGCCAGCAGTTACGGGGAGACCCAGTACTTC. It codes for CASSYGETQYF.

V usage is TRBV9 and J usage is TRBJ2-1, with D perhaps TRBD2 (5 bases). The germline CDR1 and CDR2 sequences are SGDLS and YYNGEE. CDR3 length: 18 amino acids. Trimming removed 3 bases from V and 7 bases from J, with 26 bases in between. The CDR3 DNA reads as TGTGCCAGCAGCGCCTCTAGAGGGCCGGACCCATCGCGGAATGAGCAGTTCTTC. Translated, it gives CASSASRGPDPSRNEQFF.

This clone has a handful of counts. V and J are TRBV3-1 (or the pseudogene TRBV3-2) and TRBJ2-1; 10 bases line up with TRBD2. The CDR3 contains 13 residues. Germline loops: CDR1 LGHDT, CDR2 YNNKEL (reference sequence). V lost 4 bases and J lost 12; bases outside the gene matches: 6. The CDR3 is CASSPHSSGGQFF. CDR3 DNA: TGTGCCAGCAGCCCGCACTCTAGCGGGGGGCAGTTCTTC.

CDR3 in DNA: TGTGCCAGCACCCCCGTGGGAGGGGTTTCCTACAATGAGCAGTTCTTC. Its translation is CASTPVGGVSYNEQFF. This chain links TRBV5-6 with TRBJ2-1, with 7 bases fitting TRBD2. This CDR3 has 16 amino acids. Germline CDR1 and CDR2: SGHDT and YYEEEE. V gave up 6 bases and J gave up 1 base; unmatched junction bases: 10.

The gene calls are TRBV15 and TRBJ1-3, with D possibly being TRBD1 (6 bases). The CDR3 sequence is 15 residues long. Germline V CDR1 and CDR2: LNHNV, YYDKDF (reference sequence). V lost 3 bases, J lost 0 bases, and 9 bases lay in between. The CDR3: CATSSRDNSGNTIYF. The CDR3 DNA reads as TGTGCCACCAGCAGCCGGGACAACTCTGGAAACACCATATATTTT.

This clone was found a few times. The V gene is TRBV19, the J gene TRBJ2-2, with 8 bases that match TRBD2. CDR3 length equals 16 residues. The germline V gene has CDR1 LNHDA and CDR2 SQIVND (reference sequence). V was clipped by 6 bases and J by 2 bases; unmatched bases: 8. The CDR3 nucleotides read TGTGCCAGTAGAGGTTTAGCGGGGCTAAACACCGGGGAGCTGTTTTTT. This sequence encodes CASRGLAGLNTGELFF.

The genes are TRBV5-1 and TRBJ2-7, with TRBD2 matching over 7 bases. The germline gives CDR1 SGHRS, CDR2 YFSETQ. The CDR3 spans 15 residues. V lost 1 base and J lost 5; bases outside the gene matches: 9. In DNA, the CDR3 is TGCGCCAGCAGCTTGAAATTAGCGGGTCCCCACGAGCAGTACTTC. Protein sequence: CASSLKLAGPHEQYF.

The chain combines TRBV11-2 with TRBJ1-1, with D possibly TRBD1 on 5 matching bases. The CDR3 totals 16 residues. With 1 base removed from V and 0 bases from J, the gap between germline ends came to 12 bases. Germline loops: CDR1 SGHAT, CDR2 FQNNGV. For the CDR3, the DNA is TGTGCCAGCAGCTTAGCTAGGGCAGGGCTGAACACTGAAGCTTTCTTT. It translates to CASSLARAGLNTEAFF. Using reference TRBV11-2 and TRBJ1-1 for the parts outside the CDR3, the full variable domain is EAGVAQSPRYKIIEKRQSVAFWCNPISGHATLYWYQQILGQGPKLLIQFQNNGVVDDSQLPKDRFSAERLKGVDSTLKIQPAKLEDSAVYLCASSLARAGLNTEAFFGQGTRLTVV.

This sequence joins TRBV27 and TRBJ2-1, with 10 bases fitting TRBD2. The CDR3 contains 16 residues. V shed 3 bases and J 2 bases; nucleotides not matched to a gene: 4. Per the germline V gene, CDR1 is MNHEY and CDR2 is SMNVEV (reference sequence). CDR3 amino acids: CASSLDSGRPYNEQFF. In DNA form, the CDR3 reads TGTGCCAGCAGTTTGGATAGCGGGAGGCCCTACAATGAGCAGTTCTTC.

The genes are TRBV29-1 and TRBJ2-5; 7 positions match TRBD2. This CDR3 is 13 amino acids long. After removal of 7 bases from V and 2 bases from J, the junction contained 7 bases not matched to a gene. Germline V gene lookup returns CDR1 SQVTM and CDR2 ANQGSEA. CDR3 DNA: TGCAGCGGCACTAGCGCGTGGCAAGAGACCCAGTACTTC. The encoded protein is CSGTSAWQETQYF.

The chain uses TRBV5-1 and TRBJ2-7; TRBD1 might be the D (6 bases). V lost 8 bases to trimming and J lost 2 bases, with 17 bases between them. Per the germline V gene, CDR1 is SGHRS and CDR2 is YFSETQ. The length of the CDR3 is 14 residues. CDR3 sequence (DNA): TGCGCCAGTAGCGTCACAGGGAATACCTACGAGCAGTACTTC. It yields the protein CASSVTGNTYEQYF.

This clone was seen only once. This sequence joins TRBV6-2 or TRBV6-3 and TRBJ2-3; D is ambiguous. The CDR3 runs to 18 residues. The germline CDR1 and CDR2 sequences are MNHEY and SVGEGT. Deletions cut 6 bases from V and 6 bases from J, with 28 bases between. As DNA, the CDR3 is TGTGCCAGCAGCACCTTTGGCTCCTGGCGCCAGCCACTCGATACGCAGTATTTT. Translated, it gives CASSTFGSWRQPLDTQYF.

The chain links TRBV24-1 to TRBJ2-7, with 7 bases lining up with TRBD1. The germline CDR1 and CDR2 sequences are KGHDR and SFDVKD. This CDR3 has 14 residues. After removal of 7 bases from V and 6 bases from J, the junction contained 11 bases not matched to a gene. DNA of the CDR3: TGTGCCACCAGGGACAGGACGCGAGGATCCGAGCAGTACTTC. Translating gives CATRDRTRGSEQYF.

This clone has only one observation. V gene TRBV24-1 combines with J gene TRBJ2-2; D not resolved. Germline loops: CDR1 KGHDR, CDR2 SFDVKD. The V end lost 5 bases, the J end lost 4 bases, and 10 bases lay between the germline ends. The CDR3 runs 14 residues. This CDR3 is CATSAARSTGELFF. The CDR3 coding sequence is TGTGCCACCAGTGCTGCGCGATCCACCGGGGAGCTGTTTTTT.